Presented here are 13 T cell receptor beta chains from one specimen sequenced in a study of T cells in Graves' hyperthyroidism and ophthalmopathy. It was RNA transcripts that yielded the amplified TCR beta CDR3 regions. The HTBI set primed first-round TCR CDR3 RT-PCR. Via MiXCR, TCRdb re-called the multiplex PCR reads, giving one row per CDR3 protein. Among some 700,000 distinct CDR3 sequences, 15% to 20% were seen once, and the ten largest hold about a sixth. Input material: blood. The receptors were gathered from a man aged 50-59 years with Graves' hyperthyroidism.

The chain combines TRBV5-6 with TRBJ2-3; 8 bases are shared with TRBD2. This CDR3 spans 14 amino acids. J lost 4 bases, V lost 4 bases, and 5 bases had no gene match. Germline V gene data show CDR1 as SGHDT and CDR2 as YYEEEE. The CDR3 protein is CASSTGLASDTQYF. The CDR3 nucleotides are TGTGCCAGCAGCACCGGACTAGCTTCAGATACGCAGTATTTT.

In its sample, this clonotype was seen many times. This rearrangement joins TRBV28 to TRBJ1-2; D is perhaps TRBD1 (6 bases). Looked up from germline, CDR1 is MDHEN and CDR2 is SYDVKM. The germline V and J ends were trimmed by 5 bases and 4 bases, with 17 bases remaining between them. CDR3 length equals 15 residues. The DNA of the CDR3 is TGTGCCAGCAGTATAGGAGGGGGTCCTATCTATGGCTACACCTTC. Translation: CASSIGGGPIYGYTF.

This clonotype has ten or more counts. CDR3 nucleotide sequence: TGCAGCGTTGAAGGCGACAGGGGGGGTAGCGGGAGGGCCCATGAGCAGTTCTTC. Protein sequence: CSVEGDRGGSGRAHEQFF. V and J are TRBV29-1 and TRBJ2-1; the match to TRBD2 covers 11 bases. CDR3 length: 18 amino acids. Germline V CDR1 and CDR2: SQVTM, ANQGSEA. V shed 1 base and J 8 bases; nucleotides not matched to a gene: 16.

There are many counts of this clonotype. The V gene is TRBV5-1, the J gene TRBJ1-2, with 8 bases that match TRBD1. V lost 3 bases, J lost 2 bases, and 15 bases stayed unmatched. CDR1 and CDR2 from the germline V gene are SGHRS and YFSETQ. The CDR3 loop spans 18 amino acids. CDR3 sequence reads: CASSSGQVGLLGNYGYTF. The CDR3 DNA reads TGCGCCAGCAGCTCGGGACAGGTTGGCCTACTTGGGAACTATGGCTACACCTTC.

This clonotype has a count of ten or more. The chain employs TRBV7-9 and TRBJ2-1, with TRBD1 matching 8 bases. The CDR3 consists of 16 residues. The V and J ends lost 5 bases and 1 base, in that order; junction bases with no gene match: 7. Germline V gene lookup returns CDR1 SEHNR and CDR2 FQNEAQ (reference sequence). CDR3 in amino acids: CASSPLTGVSYNEQFF. CDR3 DNA: TGTGCCAGCAGCCCCCTGACAGGGGTTTCCTACAATGAGCAGTTCTTC.

This clonotype was counted ten times or more. The rearrangement uses TRBV5-1 and TRBJ2-3; TRBD2 matches 7 bases. This CDR3 spans 15 amino acids. Germline-derived CDR1 and CDR2 are SGHRS and YFSETQ. V trimming: 0 bases; J trimming: 5 bases; junction bases outside the gene matches: 6. CDR3 coding DNA: TGCGCCAGCAGCTTGGAACGGGGAGGGATAGATACGCAGTATTTT. It codes for CASSLERGGIDTQYF.

This clonotype has more than one count but fewer than ten. The chain carries TRBV6-2 or TRBV6-3 and TRBJ1-3; a possible D gene is TRBD1 (5 bases). This CDR3 contains 14 residues. Germline V gene sequence: CDR1 MNHEY, CDR2 SVGEGT. V was shortened by 5 bases and J by 2 bases, with 10 bases between the two germline ends. For the CDR3, the DNA is TGTGCCAGCAGTATGGGGGAGGCTGGAAACACCATATATTTT. Translated, it gives CASSMGEAGNTIYF.

This clonotype occurred a few times. Here the CDR3 DNA reads TGTGCCAGCAGTGAGGGAGGGACAGCGTCCTACGAGCAGTACTTC. Encoded protein: CASSEGGTASYEQYF. The chain links TRBV6-1 to TRBJ2-7; D tentatively fits TRBD1 or TRBD2 (7 bases each). The CDR3 length is 15 residues. Trimming stripped 3 bases from V and 1 base from J, with 13 bases between. Germline CDR1 reads MNHNS; CDR2 reads SASEGT.

This clonotype turned up a few times. Here the CDR3 reads CASSLAWRGFSTDTQYF. The CDR3, as DNA: TGTGCCAGCAGCTTGGCCTGGCGGGGATTTAGCACAGATACGCAGTATTTT. This chain links TRBV5-5 with TRBJ2-3; D possibly corresponds to TRBD2 (6 bases). This CDR3 has 17 amino acids. V shed 0 bases and J shed 0 bases, with 14 bases lying between them. The V gene's germline CDR1 is SGHKS and CDR2 YYEKEE (reference sequence).

In this sample, this clonotype turned up many times. The chain uses TRBV5-1 and TRBJ1-6, with D possibly TRBD1 on 5 matching bases. Trimming left V 0 bases short and J 6 bases short, with 10 bases between. CDR1 is SGHRS, CDR2 YFSETQ, per germline. CDR3 length: 15 residues. Here the CDR3 DNA reads TGCGCCAGCAGCTTGGAACGGGGGGGTAATTCACCCCTCCACTTT. Translation gives CASSLERGGNSPLHF.

In its sample, this clonotype was seen many times. The V and J genes are TRBV12-3 or TRBV12-4 and TRBJ2-1; tentative D call: TRBD2 (6 bases). This CDR3 has 14 amino acids. V dropped 6 bases and J dropped 5 bases, with 14 bases sitting between them. The CDR3 nucleotides are TGTGCCAGCAGATTTCGGACTAAAAACAATGAGCAGTTCTTC. Protein sequence: CASRFRTKNNEQFF.

This clonotype was recorded a few times. Written as DNA, the CDR3 is TGTGCCAGCAGCGGGATCGGCGGGGAGCTGTTTTTT. This translates into CASSGIGGELFF. The chain has TRBV11-3 and TRBJ2-2; D not certain. Trimming removed 5 bases from V and 7 bases from J, with 8 bases in between. The germline CDR1 and CDR2 sequences are SGHNT and YENEEA. This CDR3 comprises 12 residues.

This clonotype was picked up many times. The rearrangement joins TRBV12-3 or TRBV12-4 to TRBJ2-1, with TRBD2 matching 7 bases. The V and J ends lost 5 bases and 0 bases, in that order; junction bases with no gene match: 13. The CDR3 spans 18 residues. For the CDR3, the DNA is TGTGCCAGCAGTGCCGGAACTAGCGCCAGGAGCTCCTACAATGAGCAGTTCTTC. Amino acids: CASSAGTSARSSYNEQFF.